The next 24 T cell receptor beta chains were all read from a single sample in a study of human T cells and chemical hapten exposure. TCRdb reprocessed the RACE reads with MiXCR, giving one entry per CDR3 protein. Here the sample spans about 270,000 distinct CDR3 sequences, approximately 8% being singletons. Sample time point: pre-sensitization, week 0. Sample treatment: therapeutic diphenylcyclopropenone sensitization with weekly scalp DPC. The sequenced sample was whole blood, obtained in connection with sensitization to the hapten diphenylcyclopropenone (DPC). The receptors stem from a man younger than 35 with alopecia areata. Some clones in this sample may be carry-over from other donors' samples.

The chain recombines TRBV20-1 with TRBJ1-3; TRBD1 agrees at 9 bases. This CDR3 has 15 amino acids. The ends lost 0 bases at V and 4 bases at J; junction bases unmatched: 4. Germline V CDR1 and CDR2: DFQATT, SNEGSKA (reference sequence). The CDR3 region has the DNA TGCAGTGCTAGAGAACAGGGGGCGCGCGGAAACACCATATATTTT. This codes for CSAREQGARGNTIYF.

The CDR3 nucleotides are TGTGCCAGCAGTTCCAATCCGAACACTGAAGCTTTCTTT. Translating it yields CASSSNPNTEAFF. The chain joins TRBV6-1 to TRBJ1-1; no firm D call. Trimming left V 5 bases short and J 1 base short, with 8 bases between. Per the germline V gene, CDR1 is MNHNS and CDR2 is SASEGT. CDR3 length equals 13 residues.

This chain joins TRBV28 and TRBJ2-3; no reliable D call. The CDR3 sequence is 16 residues long. The V gene lost 3 bases and the J gene lost 2 bases, with 15 bases spanning the gap. Germline lookup yields CDR1 MDHEN and CDR2 SYDVKM. For the CDR3, the DNA is TGTGCCAGCAGTTTGGGGATGAGACCCGACACAGATACGCAGTATTTT. Its translation is CASSLGMRPDTDTQYF.

This rearrangement joins TRBV6-2 or TRBV6-3 to TRBJ1-5; D is undetermined. V was pared by 2 bases and J by 1 base, with 15 bases between. The CDR3 covers 17 residues. Per the germline V gene, CDR1 is MNHEY and CDR2 is SVGEGT. CDR3 region: CASSYPADGISNQPQHF. The CDR3 DNA sequence: TGTGCCAGCAGTTACCCGGCGGACGGTATCAGCAATCAGCCCCAGCATTTT.

The chain has TRBV5-1 and TRBJ2-3; D unresolved. Germline V lookup: CDR1 SGHRS, CDR2 YFSETQ. Trimming took off 3 bases at V and 2 bases at J, with 19 bases between the two ends. The CDR3 is made up of 17 amino acids. CDR3 nucleotide sequence: TGCGCCAGCAGCTCACCTTGGACCGGGCGAGACACAGATACGCAGTATTTT. Protein product: CASSSPWTGRDTDTQYF.

The rearrangement joins TRBV7-8 to TRBJ2-3; 8 bases are shared with TRBD1. The CDR3 consists of 18 residues. Looked up from germline, CDR1 is SGHVS and CDR2 is FQNEAQ. Germline trimming cut 3 bases from V and 3 bases from J; bases unmatched to any gene: 14. Here the CDR3 reads CASSFGVYSRQGTDTQYF. In DNA, the CDR3 is TGTGCCAGCAGCTTTGGTGTTTATTCCAGACAGGGGACAGATACGCAGTATTTT.

The V call is TRBV4-1, the J call TRBJ2-1, with a tentative D call TRBD1 (6 bases). This CDR3 has 17 residues. Trimming removed 0 bases at V and 0 bases at J, with 12 bases between. Looked up from germline, CDR1 is MGHRA and CDR2 is YSYEKL. CDR3 sequence (DNA): TGCGCCAGCAGCCAAGAGGTAGGGACACACTCCTACAATGAGCAGTTCTTC. It encodes CASSQEVGTHSYNEQFF.

The table lists this clonotype with a count of one. In DNA, the CDR3 is TGTGCCAGCAGCTCGACCCCGAGACTAGAGACCCAGTACTTC. This gives the protein CASSSTPRLETQYF. The J gene is TRBJ2-5, the V gene TRBV11-2, with unresolved D. The ends were cut back, 4 bases at V and 4 bases at J, with 13 bases in the middle. This CDR3 region has 14 residues. The germline CDR1 and CDR2 sequences are SGHAT and FQNNGV.

This clonotype was observed a handful of times. The chain has TRBV12-3 or TRBV12-4 and TRBJ1-5; D not resolved. Trimming left V 2 bases short and J 10 bases short, with 15 bases between. The CDR3 has 14 residues. CDR3 coding DNA: TGTGCCAGCAGTTTAAGCGGACCCCTCTTACCCCAGCATTTT. Amino acids: CASSLSGPLLPQHF.

This clonotype was recorded a few times. The chain employs TRBV6-6 and TRBJ1-2; D is undetermined. The V gene lost 5 bases and the J gene lost 3 bases, with 10 bases spanning the gap. The germline gives CDR1 MNHNY, CDR2 SVGAGI (reference sequence). This CDR3 is built from 13 residues. In nucleotides, the CDR3 is TGTGCCAGCAGTCAACGGGTCTACTATGGCTACACCTTC. This encodes CASSQRVYYGYTF.

Comment on this clonotype: The junction and the germline gene differ at one end; a read error may be behind it. The chain combines TRBV18 with TRBJ2-5, with TRBD2 matching over 8 bases. The CDR3 runs to 15 residues. From germline, CDR1 is KGHSH and CDR2 LQKENI. Here the CDR3 reads CPSSPQRGNQETQYF. CDR3 bases: TGTCCCAGCTCACCACAGCGGGGGAACCAAGAGACCCAGTACTTC.

This chain joins TRBV7-2 and TRBJ2-3, with D hard to call. There are 15 residues in the CDR3. V lost 5 bases and J lost 2, with 14 bases in between. CDR1 and CDR2 (germline): SGHTA, FQGNSA. CDR3 in amino acids: CASSPNYLATDTQYF. CDR3 coding DNA: TGTGCCAGCAGCCCGAACTACCTGGCCACAGATACGCAGTATTTT.

J is TRBJ2-1 and V is TRBV7-8; 8 bases match TRBD2. The trim removed 0 bases at V and 9 bases at J, leaving 10 bases unmatched. Germline lookup yields CDR1 SGHVS and CDR2 FQNEAQ. The length of the CDR3 is 16 residues. CDR3: CASSLARVAGPTEQFF. CDR3 coding DNA: TGTGCCAGCAGCTTAGCGCGAGTAGCGGGACCTACTGAGCAGTTCTTC.

The J gene is TRBJ1-1, the V gene TRBV6-2 or TRBV6-3, with 7 bases that match TRBD1. The germline V gene encodes CDR1 MNHEY and CDR2 SVGEGT. This CDR3 has 13 amino acids. V lost 6 bases to trimming and J lost 4 bases; unmatched junction nucleotides: 5. DNA for the CDR3: TGTGCCAGCAGCCCGACAGGGATCACTGAAGCTTTCTTT. Amino acid sequence: CASSPTGITEAFF.

V usage is TRBV3-1 and J usage is TRBJ1-2; no clear D. Germline lookup yields CDR1 LGHDT and CDR2 YNNKEL (reference sequence). This CDR3 contains 11 residues. Trimming left V 8 bases short and J 0 bases short, with 4 bases between. The CDR3 here is CASGPNYGYTF. In DNA form, the CDR3 reads TGTGCCAGCGGACCTAACTATGGCTACACCTTC.

This clonotype has more than one count but fewer than ten. The chain couples TRBV5-1 to TRBJ2-5; D unresolved. This CDR3 region has 15 residues. Germline lookup yields CDR1 SGHRS and CDR2 YFSETQ. The V and J ends lost 1 base and 0 bases respectively, with 10 bases between them. The CDR3 region is CASSLPQKYQETQYF. CDR3 DNA sequence: TGCGCCAGCAGCTTGCCGCAAAAGTACCAAGAGACCCAGTACTTC.

The rearrangement links TRBV7-9 to TRBJ1-1; perhaps TRBD1 as D (6 bases). Germline V gives CDR1 SEHNR, CDR2 FQNEAQ (reference sequence). V lost 11 bases, J lost 1 base, and 14 bases lay in between. There are 13 residues in the CDR3. The CDR3 DNA is TGTGCCCTAAGGGGAGGGGGGAACACTGAAGCTTTCTTT. It yields the protein CALRGGGNTEAFF.

The sample holds a few counts of this clonotype. This chain uses TRBV5-1 with TRBJ1-1; 8 bases match TRBD1. Germline lookup yields CDR1 SGHRS and CDR2 YFSETQ. With 4 bases clipped from V and 2 bases from J, the junction kept 13 bases outside the gene matches. This CDR3 has 17 residues. CDR3 loop: CASSRPGQGGGNTEAFF. The CDR3 nucleotides are TGCGCCAGCAGCCGCCCTGGACAGGGAGGGGGCAACACTGAAGCTTTCTTT.

This clonotype has ten or more counts. The V call is TRBV6-2 or TRBV6-3, the J call TRBJ1-1; D is unresolved. Germline-derived CDR1 and CDR2 are MNHEY and SVGEGT. This CDR3 is 15 amino acids long. Trimming left V 2 bases short and J 0 bases short, with 10 bases between. The chain's CDR3 is CASSYQGRLNTEAFF. CDR3 nucleotide sequence: TGTGCCAGCAGTTACCAAGGGAGACTGAACACTGAAGCTTTCTTT.

This clonotype was seen a handful of times. The genes are TRBV3-1 and TRBJ2-1; 7 positions match TRBD1. V was clipped by 5 bases and J by 7 bases; unmatched bases: 11. This CDR3 spans 15 amino acids. CDR1 and CDR2 from the germline V gene are LGHDT and YNNKEL (reference sequence). This CDR3 reads CASSGEKGAWNEQFF. In DNA form, the CDR3 reads TGTGCCAGCAGCGGCGAGAAGGGGGCTTGGAATGAGCAGTTCTTC.

This clonotype was seen a few times. The rearrangement links TRBV10-3 to TRBJ1-5; D ambiguous. The ends were cut back, 1 base at V and 6 bases at J, with 13 bases in the middle. Per the germline V gene, CDR1 is ENHRY and CDR2 is SYGVKD. CDR3 length: 15 residues. CDR3 residues: CAISEYSGIGQPQHF. The DNA for the CDR3 is TGTGCCATCAGTGAGTATTCGGGGATCGGTCAGCCCCAGCATTTT.

This clonotype occurred a few times. The rearrangement uses TRBV5-1 and TRBJ2-6, with D tentatively TRBD1 or TRBD2 (5 bases each). The V and J ends lost 3 bases and 0 bases respectively, with 16 bases between them. Per germline, CDR1 SGHRS and CDR2 YFSETQ. This CDR3 comprises 18 residues. The CDR3 DNA sequence: TGCGCCAGCAGCTCGGGGACGGGCCCTTCCTCTGGGGCCAACGTCCTGACTTTC. As protein: CASSSGTGPSSGANVLTF. Full variable domain (rest looked up from reference TRBV5-1 and TRBJ2-6): KAGVTQTPRYLIKTRGQQVTLSCSPISGHRSVSWYQQTPGQGLQFLFEYFSETQRNKGNFPGRFSGRQFSNSRSEMNVSTLELGDSALYLCASSSGTGPSSGANVLTFGAGSRLTVL.

This clonotype was counted many times. The gene calls are TRBV12-3 or TRBV12-4 and TRBJ2-7; 9 bases match TRBD1. The CDR3 is 14 amino acids. V was pared by 6 bases and J by 6 bases, with 9 bases of the junction left unmatched. CDR3 in DNA: TGTGCCAGCAGGGGAAGGGGACAGGGCCCCGAGCAGTACTTC. This codes for CASRGRGQGPEQYF.

This clonotype was detected ten times or more. The rearrangement joins TRBV29-1 to TRBJ2-1; 9 bases match TRBD1. The CDR3 is 19 residues long. Germline trimming cut 0 bases from V and 2 bases from J; bases unmatched to any gene: 14. The germline V gene has CDR1 SQVTM and CDR2 ANQGSEA. The CDR3: CSVEERDRAAKVPYNEQFF. DNA of the CDR3: TGCAGCGTTGAAGAAAGGGACAGGGCTGCAAAGGTCCCCTACAATGAGCAGTTCTTC.